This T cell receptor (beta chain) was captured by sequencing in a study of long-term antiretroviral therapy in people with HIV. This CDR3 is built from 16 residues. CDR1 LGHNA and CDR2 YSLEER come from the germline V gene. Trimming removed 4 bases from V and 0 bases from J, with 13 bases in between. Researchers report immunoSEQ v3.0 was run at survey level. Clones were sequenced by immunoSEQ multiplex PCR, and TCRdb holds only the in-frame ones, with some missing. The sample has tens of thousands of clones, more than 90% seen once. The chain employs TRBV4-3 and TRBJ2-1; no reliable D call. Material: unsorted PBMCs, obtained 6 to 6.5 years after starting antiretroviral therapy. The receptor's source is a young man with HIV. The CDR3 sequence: CASSRYGRSSYNEQFF. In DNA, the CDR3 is TGCGCCAGCAGCCGTTACGGACGGAGCTCCTACAATGAGCAGTTCTTC.